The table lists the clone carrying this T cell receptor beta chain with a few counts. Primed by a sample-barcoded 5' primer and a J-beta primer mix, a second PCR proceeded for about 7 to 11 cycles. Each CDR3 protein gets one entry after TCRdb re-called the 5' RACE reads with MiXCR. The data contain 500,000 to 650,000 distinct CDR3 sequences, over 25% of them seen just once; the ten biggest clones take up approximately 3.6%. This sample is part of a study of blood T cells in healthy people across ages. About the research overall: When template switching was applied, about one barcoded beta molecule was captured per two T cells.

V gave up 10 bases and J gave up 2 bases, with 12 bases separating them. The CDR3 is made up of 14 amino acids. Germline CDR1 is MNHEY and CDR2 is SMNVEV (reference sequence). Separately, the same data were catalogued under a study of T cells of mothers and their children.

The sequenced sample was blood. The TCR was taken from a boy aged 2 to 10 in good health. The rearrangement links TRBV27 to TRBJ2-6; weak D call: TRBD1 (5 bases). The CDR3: CATTQGAGANVLTF. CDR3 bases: TGTGCCACCACGCAGGGCGCTGGGGCCAACGTCCTGACTTTC.